What follows is one T cell receptor (beta chain) and its context. Looked up from germline, CDR1 is SGHKS and CDR2 is YYEKEE (reference sequence). V lost 2 bases to trimming and J lost 2 bases, with 8 bases between them. The CDR3 runs 14 residues. These data originate in a study of blood T cell repertoires in COVID-19. Study-wide background: Acute and convalescent COVID-19 specimens originated in the United States, Italy and Spain. T cells, B-cell-depleted T cells, or PBMCs provided the cDNA or gDNA that served as material.

In the source study's methods: Reference gene primer amplification gave estimated nucleated cell counts. Using immunoSEQ multiplex PCR, the repertoire was profiled, and TCRdb retains in-frame clones only, with some absent. From that table come the V and J calls and clone size; the DNA was used to work out D and trimming. The table includes 98,000 or so clones, less than 75% detected once. The sequenced material came from peripheral blood. This clonotype originated in a woman aged 40 to 55 with acute or convalescent COVID-19. V usage is TRBV5-5 and J usage is TRBJ1-3; D gene uncertain. The CDR3 DNA is TGTGCCAGCAGCTTAGACTTTGCTGGAAACACCATATATTTT. This codes for CASSLDFAGNTIYF.